These T cell receptor beta chains were read from a single sample in a study of blood T cell repertoires in COVID-19. Only in-frame clones appear in the TCRdb table, and some are missing; sequencing was by immunoSEQ multiplex PCR. The sample lists about 250,000 clones, around 82% occurring once. The sequencing input was peripheral blood. The receptors here all came from a woman older than 75 with active or convalescent COVID-19. Both conserved end residues are part of each CDR3. The order of the fields is V gene, clone size, J gene, D gene, CDR3 protein, CDR3 DNA. The D gene is left open where the match is weak. Size is omitted from some rows. Given values are once, few, many or a class for expanded clones.

TRBV19	NA	TRBJ1-5	TRBD1	CATKAGTGGNQPQHF	TGTGCCACCAAGGCGGGAACAGGGGGCAATCAGCCCCAGCATTTT
TRBV9	NA	TRBJ1-4	NA	CASSVEPGRTEKLFF	TGTGCCAGCAGCGTTGAGCCAGGGAGGACCGAAAAACTGTTTTTT
TRBV11-3	NA	TRBJ2-5	TRBD2	CASSYGTSGEETQYF	TGTGCCAGCAGCTATGGGACTAGCGGAGAAGAGACCCAGTACTTC
TRBV5-1	NA	TRBJ2-2	TRBD2	CASSKAGSTGELFF	TGCGCCAGCTCCAAAGCGGGAAGTACCGGGGAGCTGTTTTTT
TRBV7-2	NA	TRBJ2-3	TRBD2	CASSLVVGSGRGTDTQYF	TGTGCCAGCAGCTTAGTCGTAGGTAGCGGGAGGGGCACAGATACGCAGTATTTT
TRBV7-2	NA	TRBJ2-7	TRBD2	CASSLVGLAGGYEQYF	TGTGCCAGCAGCTTAGTCGGGCTAGCGGGGGGCTACGAGCAGTACTTC
TRBV3-1/TRBV3-2	NA	TRBJ1-2	NA	CASNHEARGIYGYTF	TGTGCCAGCAACCACGAGGCCAGGGGTATCTATGGCTACACCTTC
TRBV5-1	NA	TRBJ1-1	TRBD1	CASSREGQVYTEAFF	TGCGCCAGCAGCCGCGAGGGACAGGTCTACACTGAAGCTTTCTTT
TRBV6-1	NA	TRBJ1-5	TRBD1	CASSERQGRFNQPQHF	TGTGCCAGCAGTGAACGACAGGGAAGATTCAATCAGCCCCAGCATTTT
TRBV2	NA	TRBJ1-4	NA	CASSQGKANEKLFF	TGTGCCAGCAGCCAGGGGAAGGCTAATGAAAAACTGTTTTTT
TRBV7-9	NA	TRBJ2-1	TRBD2	CASSSRGGLAVSYNEQFF	TGTGCCAGCAGCTCCCGAGGGGGACTAGCGGTTTCCTACAATGAGCAGTTCTTC
TRBV7-2	NA	TRBJ1-1	TRBD1	CASSLQTGGYTEAFF	TGTGCCAGCAGCTTACAGACAGGGGGCTACACTGAAGCTTTCTTT
TRBV5-4	NA	TRBJ2-7	TRBD1	CASSLAGQSSYEQYF	TGTGCCAGCAGCTTGGCGGGACAGAGCTCCTACGAGCAGTACTTC
TRBV5-1	few	TRBJ2-5	NA	CASSLSGGGETQYF	TGCGCCAGCAGCTTGTCAGGGGGAGGAGAGACCCAGTACTTC
TRBV19	NA	TRBJ1-5	NA	CASSRTASNQPQHF	TGTGCCAGTAGTCGGACAGCGAGCAATCAGCCCCAGCATTTT
TRBV27	few	TRBJ2-7	TRBD2	CASSLRWEGSYEQYF	TGTGCCAGCAGTTTAAGATGGGAGGGGTCCTACGAGCAGTACTTC
TRBV2	NA	TRBJ1-2	TRBD1	CASSPDRVGYTF	TGTGCCAGCAGTCCCGACAGGGTTGGCTACACCTTC
TRBV5-5	NA	TRBJ2-1	TRBD2	CASSSRTSGGYEQFF	TGTGCCAGCAGCTCAAGGACTAGCGGTGGATATGAGCAGTTCTTC
TRBV19	NA	TRBJ1-2	NA	CASRSVQGYYGYTF	TGTGCCAGTAGATCGGTCCAGGGGTACTATGGCTACACCTTC
TRBV11-2	NA	TRBJ2-1	NA	CASSYRQTSYNEQFF	TGTGCCAGCAGCTACCGACAAACCTCCTACAATGAGCAGTTCTTC
TRBV29-1	NA	TRBJ2-7	TRBD2	CSVPGLAGEASEQYF	TGCAGCGTGCCGGGACTAGCGGGAGAAGCCTCCGAGCAGTACTTC
TRBV4-2	NA	TRBJ2-1	TRBD1	CASSHPKRARGHRDEQFF	TGTGCCAGCAGCCACCCTAAACGGGCCAGGGGGCATAGGGATGAGCAGTTCTTC
TRBV5-1	NA	TRBJ1-2	TRBD1	CASSEGTAYGYTF	TGCGCCAGCAGCGAGGGGACAGCTTATGGCTACACCTTC
TRBV3-1/TRBV3-2	NA	TRBJ1-2	TRBD1	CASSQTGGLGYTF	TGTGCCAGCAGCCAGACAGGGGGCCTCGGCTACACCTTC
TRBV7-8	NA	TRBJ1-6	TRBD1	CASSLAYGQGNSPLHF	TGTGCCAGCAGCTTAGCGTATGGACAGGGGAATTCACCCCTCCACTTT
TRBV19	NA	TRBJ2-7	NA	CASSIRGYNEQYF	TGTGCCAGTAGTATTAGGGGGTACAACGAGCAGTACTTC
TRBV4-1	many	TRBJ1-6	TRBD1	CASSPQTGGTDSPLHF	TGCGCCAGCAGCCCCCAGACAGGGGGAACGGATTCACCCCTCCACTTT
TRBV2	NA	TRBJ1-1	TRBD1	CASSAQGWGTEAFF	TGTGCCAGCAGTGCACAGGGGTGGGGCACTGAAGCTTTCTTT
TRBV12-1	NA	TRBJ2-7	NA	CASSFRTSGAYEQYF	TGTGCCAGCAGCTTTCGCACTAGCGGTGCCTACGAGCAGTACTTC
TRBV5-1	NA	TRBJ2-1	TRBD2	CASSFTGGLAGGELEQFF	TGCGCCAGCAGCTTCACAGGGGGACTAGCGGGAGGGGAGTTGGAGCAGTTCTTC
TRBV7-9	NA	TRBJ1-2	TRBD1	CASSLGGMTGKEGYTF	TGTGCCAGCAGCTTAGGGGGAATGACAGGGAAAGAGGGCTACACCTTC
TRBV28	NA	TRBJ1-2	TRBD1	CASTTSAGGLYGYTF	TGTGCCAGCACCACCAGCGCAGGGGGGCTATATGGCTACACCTTC
TRBV28	NA	TRBJ1-5	TRBD1	CASLDFGTGVHQPQHF	TGTGCCAGCCTCGATTTCGGGACAGGGGTTCATCAGCCCCAGCATTTT
TRBV19	once	TRBJ1-4	NA	CASAGRRREKLFF	TGTGCCAGTGCCGGACGAAGGAGGGAAAAACTGTTTTTT
TRBV7-7	NA	TRBJ2-1	TRBD2	CASSLVGGGRGEQFF	TGTGCCAGCAGCTTGGTCGGCGGGGGGAGGGGTGAGCAGTTCTTC
TRBV7-8	NA	TRBJ1-2	TRBD1	CASSFRDRSYGYTF	TGTGCCAGCAGCTTCCGGGACAGGTCCTATGGCTACACCTTC